A single TCR beta chain is shown here with its context. Its matching antigen is unknown. This sample is part of a study of long-term antiretroviral therapy in people with HIV. The assay used was immunoSEQ (version v3.0), run at survey level. The sequencing target was about 35,000-50,000 T-cell genomes per sample. Clones were read by immunoSEQ multiplex PCR, and TCRdb kept only the in-frame ones, dropping some. The table lists around 34,000 clones, roughly 79% of them singletons, with around 3.7% in the top ten. Notes on the study in general: When set beside controls, HIV repertoires had CDR3 length ranges that were narrower.

This clonotype was obtained from a man over 45 with HIV. Specimen: unsorted PBMCs, collected 3 years after starting antiretroviral therapy.

CDR3 sequence: CASSLGYGGGSSTDTQYF. The CDR3 DNA sequence: TGTGCCAGCAGCTTAGGGTACGGCGGGGGGTCTAGCACAGATACGCAGTATTTT. This rearrangement joins TRBV11-2 to TRBJ2-3; 8 bases are shared with TRBD2. Germline-derived CDR1 and CDR2 are SGHAT and FQNNGV. V was clipped by 1 base and J by 0 bases; unmatched bases: 9. This CDR3 contains 18 residues.